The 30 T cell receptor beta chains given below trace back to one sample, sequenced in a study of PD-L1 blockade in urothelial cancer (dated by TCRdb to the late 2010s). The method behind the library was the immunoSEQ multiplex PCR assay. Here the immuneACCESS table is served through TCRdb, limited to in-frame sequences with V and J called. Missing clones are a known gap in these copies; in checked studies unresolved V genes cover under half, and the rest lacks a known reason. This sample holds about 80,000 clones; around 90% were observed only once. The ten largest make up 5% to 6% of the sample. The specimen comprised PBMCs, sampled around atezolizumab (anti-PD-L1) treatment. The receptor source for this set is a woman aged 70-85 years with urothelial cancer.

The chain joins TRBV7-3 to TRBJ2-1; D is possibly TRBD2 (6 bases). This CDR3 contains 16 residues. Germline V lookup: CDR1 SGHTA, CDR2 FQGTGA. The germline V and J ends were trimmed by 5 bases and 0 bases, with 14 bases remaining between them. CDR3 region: CASSPLGGASYNEQFF. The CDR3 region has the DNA TGTGCCAGCAGCCCCCTTGGCGGGGCCTCCTACAATGAGCAGTTCTTC.

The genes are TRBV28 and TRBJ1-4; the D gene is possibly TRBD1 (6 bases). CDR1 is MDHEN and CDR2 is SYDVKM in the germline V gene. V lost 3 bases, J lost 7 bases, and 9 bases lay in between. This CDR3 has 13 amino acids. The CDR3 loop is CASSLGGREKLFF. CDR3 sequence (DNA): TGTGCCAGCAGTTTGGGGGGGCGTGAAAAACTGTTTTTT.

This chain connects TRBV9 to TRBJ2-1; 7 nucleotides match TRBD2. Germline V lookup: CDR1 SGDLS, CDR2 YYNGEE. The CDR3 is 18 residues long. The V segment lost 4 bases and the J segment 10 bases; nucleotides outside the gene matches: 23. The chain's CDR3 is CASSPEATGTMLWYEQFF. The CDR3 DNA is TGTGCCAGCAGCCCAGAGGCAACCGGGACTATGCTTTGGTACGAGCAGTTCTTC.

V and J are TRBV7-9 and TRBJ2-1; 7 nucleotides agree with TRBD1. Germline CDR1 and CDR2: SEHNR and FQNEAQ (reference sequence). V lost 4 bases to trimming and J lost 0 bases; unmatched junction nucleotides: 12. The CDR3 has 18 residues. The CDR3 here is CASSSFKGARISYNEQFF. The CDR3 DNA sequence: TGTGCCAGCAGCTCCTTCAAGGGGGCGCGGATCTCCTACAATGAGCAGTTCTTC.

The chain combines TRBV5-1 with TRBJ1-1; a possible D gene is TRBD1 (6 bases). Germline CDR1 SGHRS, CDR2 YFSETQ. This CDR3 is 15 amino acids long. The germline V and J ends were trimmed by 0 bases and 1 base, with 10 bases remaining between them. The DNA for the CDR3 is TGCGCCAGCAGCTTGGACGGGACAACGAACACTGAAGCTTTCTTT. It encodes CASSLDGTTNTEAFF.

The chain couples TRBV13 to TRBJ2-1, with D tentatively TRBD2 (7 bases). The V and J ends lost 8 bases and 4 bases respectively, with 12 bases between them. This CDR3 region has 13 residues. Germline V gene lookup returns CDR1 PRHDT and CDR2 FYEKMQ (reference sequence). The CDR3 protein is CASRGGVYNEQFF. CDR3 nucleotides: TGTGCCAGCCGAGGGGGGGTGTACAATGAGCAGTTCTTC.

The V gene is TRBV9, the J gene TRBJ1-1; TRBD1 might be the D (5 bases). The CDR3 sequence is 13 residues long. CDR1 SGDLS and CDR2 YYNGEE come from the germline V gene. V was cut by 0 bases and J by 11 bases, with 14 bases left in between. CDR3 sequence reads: CASSVGGGGSAFF. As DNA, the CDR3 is TGTGCCAGCAGCGTAGGTGGCGGGGGTTCTGCTTTCTTT.

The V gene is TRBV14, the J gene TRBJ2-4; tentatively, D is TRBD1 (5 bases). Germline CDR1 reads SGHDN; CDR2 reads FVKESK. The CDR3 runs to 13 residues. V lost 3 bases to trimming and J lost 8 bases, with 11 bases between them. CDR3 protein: CASSQQGWHIQYF. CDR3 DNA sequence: TGTGCCAGCAGCCAGCAGGGATGGCACATTCAGTACTTC.

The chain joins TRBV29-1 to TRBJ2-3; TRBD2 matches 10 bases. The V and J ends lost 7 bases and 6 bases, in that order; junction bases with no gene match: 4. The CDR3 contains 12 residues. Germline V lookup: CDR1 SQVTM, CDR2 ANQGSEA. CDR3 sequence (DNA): TGCAGCGCCAGCGGGGGGGCCGATACGCAGTATTTT. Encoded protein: CSASGGADTQYF.

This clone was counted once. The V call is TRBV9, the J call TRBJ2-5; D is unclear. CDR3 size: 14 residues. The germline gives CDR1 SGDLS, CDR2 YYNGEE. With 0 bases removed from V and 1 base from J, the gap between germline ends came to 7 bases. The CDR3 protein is CASSVGSLQETQYF. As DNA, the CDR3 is TGTGCCAGCAGCGTAGGTAGCCTCCAAGAGACCCAGTACTTC.

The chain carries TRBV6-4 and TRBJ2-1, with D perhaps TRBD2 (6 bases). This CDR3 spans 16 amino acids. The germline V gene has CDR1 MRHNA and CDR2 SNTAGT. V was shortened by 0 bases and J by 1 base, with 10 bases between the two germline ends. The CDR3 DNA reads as TGTGCCAGCAGTGACTCGTCAAGCGGGTCCTACAATGAGCAGTTCTTC. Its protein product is CASSDSSSGSYNEQFF.

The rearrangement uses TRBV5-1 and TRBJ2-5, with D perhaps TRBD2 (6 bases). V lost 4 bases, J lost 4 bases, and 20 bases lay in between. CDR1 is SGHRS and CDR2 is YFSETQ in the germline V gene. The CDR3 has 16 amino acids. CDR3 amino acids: CASSDPRGTLTETQYF. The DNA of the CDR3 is TGCGCCAGCAGCGACCCACGCGGGACTCTCACAGAGACCCAGTACTTC.

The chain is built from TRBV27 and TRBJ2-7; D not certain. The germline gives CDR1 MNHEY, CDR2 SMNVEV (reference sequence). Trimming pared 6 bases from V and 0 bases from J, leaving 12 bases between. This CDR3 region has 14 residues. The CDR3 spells CASSPTRSSYEQYF. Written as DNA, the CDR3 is TGTGCCAGCAGCCCGACCCGGAGCTCCTACGAGCAGTACTTC.

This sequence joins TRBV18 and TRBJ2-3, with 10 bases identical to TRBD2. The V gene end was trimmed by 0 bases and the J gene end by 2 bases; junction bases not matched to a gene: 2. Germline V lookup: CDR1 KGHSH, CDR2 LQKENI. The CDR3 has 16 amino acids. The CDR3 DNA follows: TGTGCCAGCTCACCACCGGGACTAGCGCACACAGATACGCAGTATTTT. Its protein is CASSPPGLAHTDTQYF. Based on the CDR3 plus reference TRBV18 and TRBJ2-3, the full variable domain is NAGVMQNPRHLVRRRGQEARLRCSPMKGHSHVYWYRQLPEEGLKFMVYLQKENIIDESGMPKERFSAEFPKEGPSILRIQQVVRGDSAAYFCASSPPGLAHTDTQYFGPGTRLTVL.

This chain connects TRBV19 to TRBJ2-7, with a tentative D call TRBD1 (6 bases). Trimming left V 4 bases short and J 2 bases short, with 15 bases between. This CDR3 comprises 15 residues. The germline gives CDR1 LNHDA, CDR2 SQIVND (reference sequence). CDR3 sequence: CASSTGTGTTYEQYF. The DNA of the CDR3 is TGTGCCAGTAGTACTGGGACCGGGACAACCTACGAGCAGTACTTC. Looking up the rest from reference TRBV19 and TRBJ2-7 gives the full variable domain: DGGITQSPKYLFRKEGQNVTLSCEQNLNHDAMYWYRQDPGQGLRLIYYSQIVNDFQKGDIAEGYSVSREKKESFPLTVTSAQKNPTAFYLCASSTGTGTTYEQYFGPGTRLTVT.

The CDR3 DNA is TGCAGCGTCTCTACCCCGACAGGGGCGAATGAAAAACTGTTTTTT. The encoded protein is CSVSTPTGANEKLFF. This chain uses TRBV29-1 with TRBJ1-4; 8 nucleotides align to TRBD1. The CDR3 runs 15 residues. The germline CDR1 and CDR2 sequences are SQVTM and ANQGSEA. The V and J ends lost 6 bases and 5 bases, in that order; junction bases with no gene match: 11.

Written as DNA, the CDR3 is TGTGCCAGTAGCCCACCGGGACAGAAAAGAGAGACCCAGTACTTC. This gives the protein CASSPPGQKRETQYF. The V gene is TRBV5-4, the J gene TRBJ2-5; the match to TRBD1 covers 7 bases. Germline V gene sequence: CDR1 SGHNT, CDR2 YYREEE (reference sequence). This CDR3 spans 15 amino acids. V was clipped by 8 bases and J by 4 bases; unmatched bases: 14.

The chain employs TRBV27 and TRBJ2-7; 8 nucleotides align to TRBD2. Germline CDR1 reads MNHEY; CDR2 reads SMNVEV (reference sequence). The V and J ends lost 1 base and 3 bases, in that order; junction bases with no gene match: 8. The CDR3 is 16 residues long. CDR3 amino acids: CASSLWSGSPFYEQYF. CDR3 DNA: TGTGCCAGCAGTTTATGGAGCGGGAGTCCCTTCTACGAGCAGTACTTC.

CDR3 DNA sequence: TGTGCCAGCAGCTTAGGGGTCGGCAGGGGGAGCACAGATACGCAGTATTTT. It codes for CASSLGVGRGSTDTQYF. V is TRBV7-2 and J is TRBJ2-3, with 7 bases lining up with TRBD1. Germline CDR1 SGHTA, CDR2 FQGNSA. J gave up 0 bases and V 1 base, and 7 bases lay outside the gene matches. This CDR3 is built from 17 residues.

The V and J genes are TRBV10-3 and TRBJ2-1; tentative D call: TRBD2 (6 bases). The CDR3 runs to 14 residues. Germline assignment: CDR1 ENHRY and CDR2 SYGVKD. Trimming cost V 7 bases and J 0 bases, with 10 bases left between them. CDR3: CAIKASDSYNEQFF. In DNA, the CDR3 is TGTGCCATCAAGGCTAGCGACTCCTACAATGAGCAGTTCTTC.

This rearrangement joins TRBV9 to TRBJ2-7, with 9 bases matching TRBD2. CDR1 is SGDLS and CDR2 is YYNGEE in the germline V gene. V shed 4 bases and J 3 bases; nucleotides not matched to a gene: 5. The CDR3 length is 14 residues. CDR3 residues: CASSLWTSDYEQYF. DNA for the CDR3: TGTGCCAGCAGCCTTTGGACTAGCGACTACGAGCAGTACTTC.

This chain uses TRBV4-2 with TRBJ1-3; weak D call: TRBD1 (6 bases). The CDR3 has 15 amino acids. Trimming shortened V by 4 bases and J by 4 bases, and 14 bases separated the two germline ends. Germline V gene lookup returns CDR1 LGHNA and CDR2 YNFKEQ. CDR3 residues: CASSPGSGVGNTIYF. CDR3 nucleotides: TGTGCCAGCAGCCCGGGCTCAGGGGTAGGAAACACCATATATTTT.

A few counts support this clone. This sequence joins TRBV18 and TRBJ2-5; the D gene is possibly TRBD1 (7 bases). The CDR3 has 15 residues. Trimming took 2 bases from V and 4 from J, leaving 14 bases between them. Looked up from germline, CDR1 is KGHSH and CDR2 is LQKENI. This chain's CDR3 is CASSPAGQYLETQYF. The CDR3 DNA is TGTGCCAGCTCACCAGCGGGACAGTATTTAGAGACCCAGTACTTC.

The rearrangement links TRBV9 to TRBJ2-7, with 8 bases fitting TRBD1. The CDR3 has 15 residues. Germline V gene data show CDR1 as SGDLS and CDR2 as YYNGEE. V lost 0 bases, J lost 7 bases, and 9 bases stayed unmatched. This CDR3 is CASSVDQGAAREQYF. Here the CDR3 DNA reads TGTGCCAGCAGCGTAGATCAGGGGGCGGCCCGGGAGCAGTACTTC.

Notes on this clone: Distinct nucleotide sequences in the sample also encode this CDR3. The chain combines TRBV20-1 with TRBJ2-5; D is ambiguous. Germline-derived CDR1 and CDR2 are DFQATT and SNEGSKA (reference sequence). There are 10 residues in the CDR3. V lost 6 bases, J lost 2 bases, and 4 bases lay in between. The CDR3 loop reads CSARQETQYF. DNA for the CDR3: TGCAGTGCCCGGCAAGAGACCCAGTACTTC.

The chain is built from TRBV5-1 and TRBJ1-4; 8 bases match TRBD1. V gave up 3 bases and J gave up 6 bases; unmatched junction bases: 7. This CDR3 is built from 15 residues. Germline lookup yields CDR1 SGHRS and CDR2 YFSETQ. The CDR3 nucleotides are TGCGCCAGCAGCTCGGACAGGGCCTATGATGAAAAACTGTTTTTT. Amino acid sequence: CASSSDRAYDEKLFF.

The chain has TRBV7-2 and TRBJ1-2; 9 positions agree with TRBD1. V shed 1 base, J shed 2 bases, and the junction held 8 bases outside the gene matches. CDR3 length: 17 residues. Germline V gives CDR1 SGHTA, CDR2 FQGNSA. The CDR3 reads CASSLEGQGRSNYGYTF. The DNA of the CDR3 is TGTGCCAGCAGCTTAGAGGGACAGGGCCGTTCCAACTATGGCTACACCTTC.

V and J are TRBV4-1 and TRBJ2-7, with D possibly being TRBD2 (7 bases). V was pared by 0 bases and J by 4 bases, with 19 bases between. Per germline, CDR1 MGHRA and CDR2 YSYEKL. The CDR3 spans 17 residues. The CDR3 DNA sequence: TGCGCCAGCAGCCAAGACCCGGTGGGGGGGGCGTCTTACGAGCAGTACTTC. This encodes CASSQDPVGGASYEQYF.

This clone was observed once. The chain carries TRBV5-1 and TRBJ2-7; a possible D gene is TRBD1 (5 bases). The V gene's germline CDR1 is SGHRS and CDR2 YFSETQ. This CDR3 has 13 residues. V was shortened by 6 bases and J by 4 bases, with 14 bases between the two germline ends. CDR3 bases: TGCGCCAGCATGCCGGACAATGCTTACGAGCAGTACTTC. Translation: CASMPDNAYEQYF.

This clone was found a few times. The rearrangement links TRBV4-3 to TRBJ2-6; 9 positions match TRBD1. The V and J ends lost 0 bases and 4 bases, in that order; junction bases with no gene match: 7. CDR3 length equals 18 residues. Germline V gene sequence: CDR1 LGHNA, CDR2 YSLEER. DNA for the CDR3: TGCGCCAGCAGCCAAGATGGGACAGGGCTTCCCGGGGCCAACGTCCTGACTTTC. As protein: CASSQDGTGLPGANVLTF.